This T cell receptor beta chain was identified in a study of T cells after yellow fever vaccination. Study overall: Libraries from low-cell-number fractions were prepared with the SMART-Seq v4 Ultra Low Input RNA kit.

With regard to this clonotype: Its target is not known.

The CDR3 covers 12 residues. Germline V gene lookup returns CDR1 SGDLS and CDR2 YYNGEE. V dropped 0 bases and J dropped 9 bases, with 9 bases sitting between them. It was through 5'RACE template switching that TCR cDNA was made, with a universal primer site and UMIs added. TCRdb processed the 5' RACE reads anew with MiXCR; each CDR3 protein has one entry. This sample yields 250,000 or so distinct CDR3 sequences, of which 3.6% are seen a single time; around 19% belongs to the top ten. General study findings and limits: The secondary response was weaker, and its peak arrived faster, on day 5 versus 15.

The sample was PBMCs, taken 15 days after the yellow fever booster vaccination. The J gene is TRBJ1-1, the V gene TRBV9, with a tentative D call TRBD1 (5 bases). The clonotype comes from a man aged 18 to 35 who received the YFV17D yellow fever vaccine. CDR3 sequence reads: CASSVDGGKAFF. CDR3 sequence (DNA): TGTGCCAGCAGCGTAGATGGGGGGAAAGCTTTCTTT.